This TCR beta chain was retrieved from a study of cytomegalovirus exposure and HLA in healthy donors. Study-level results: Published work reported that the classifier diagnosed cytomegalovirus status with high specificity and sensitivity. According to the study, 160 or so TCR beta chains were cytomegalovirus-associated.

Unmatched junction bases numbered 6, after V lost 5 bases and J lost 9 bases. The CDR3 is made up of 13 amino acids. Germline V gives CDR1 MNHNS, CDR2 SASEGT. A word on this clone: Its target is not known.

TCRdb's copy holds only in-frame clones and misses some; the assay was immunoSEQ multiplex PCR. Here the sample spans 90,000 to 150,000 clones, over 75% being singletons. The sequenced sample consisted of PBMCs. The chain combines TRBV6-1 with TRBJ1-5, with 8 bases identical to TRBD1. This TCR came from a woman under 30 in good health and CMV-seropositive. This CDR3 is CASSSGGAGPQHF. CDR3 bases: TGTGCCAGCAGTTCAGGGGGCGCCGGGCCCCAGCATTTT.